The 10 T cell receptor beta chains reported below all come from one sample, sequenced in a study of blood T cell repertoires in COVID-19. The table came from immunoSEQ multiplex PCR; TCRdb's copy has only in-frame clones and leaves some out. Of roughly 50,000 clones in the sample, 65% to 80% were seen once. The material sequenced was peripheral blood. The receptors come from a man between 60 and 75 years old with acute or convalescent COVID-19.

The V gene is TRBV5-1, the J gene TRBJ2-7; possibly TRBD2 for D (6 bases). This CDR3 is 15 amino acids long. The ends were cut back, 2 bases at V and 0 bases at J, with 12 bases in the middle. CDR1 is SGHRS, CDR2 YFSETQ, per germline. CDR3 nucleotide sequence: TGCGCCAGCAGCTTAGGAGGGAGTGGCTCCTACGAGCAGTACTTC. It encodes CASSLGGSGSYEQYF.

This clone was seen just once. V usage is TRBV7-3 and J usage is TRBJ2-4; 12 bases line up with TRBD1. Trimming took 5 bases from V and 9 from J; bases not matched to a gene: 17. The CDR3 spans 18 residues. CDR1 and CDR2 from the germline V gene are SGHTA and FQGTGA. The CDR3 coding sequence is TGTGCCAGCAGCCCGTCAAGACCGGGACAGGGGGCGAGGAGCATTCAGTACTTC. Translation gives CASSPSRPGQGARSIQYF.

The V and J genes are TRBV18 and TRBJ1-2, with D tentatively TRBD1 (5 bases). Germline CDR1 reads KGHSH; CDR2 reads LQKENI. The length of the CDR3 is 15 residues. Trimming shortened V by 6 bases and J by 12 bases, and 26 bases separated the two germline ends. CDR3 in amino acids: CASSQKGSSGTNHTF. CDR3 in DNA: TGTGCCAGCTCCCAAAAGGGGTCGAGCGGGACGAATCACACCTTC.

V is TRBV28 and J is TRBJ2-6; 13 bases align to TRBD2. The length of the CDR3 is 20 residues. The junction had 10 bases not matched to a gene; V was cut back by 3 bases and J by 2 bases. CDR1 and CDR2 from the germline V gene are MDHEN and SYDVKM. The CDR3 DNA follows: TGTGCCAGCAGTTTCTACGGACTAGCGGGAGTATCTCCTGGGGCCAACGTCCTGACTTTC. It codes for CASSFYGLAGVSPGANVLTF.

The J gene is TRBJ1-1, the V gene TRBV7-9; D is perhaps TRBD1 (5 bases). The V end was cut by 4 bases, the J end by 6 bases, with 15 bases between. Per the germline V gene, CDR1 is SEHNR and CDR2 is FQNEAQ (reference sequence). The CDR3 runs 14 residues. Here the CDR3 reads CASSWGGTGAEAFF. Written as DNA, the CDR3 is TGTGCCAGCAGCTGGGGGGGGACTGGGGCTGAAGCTTTCTTT.

The gene calls are TRBV9 and TRBJ2-2, with a tentative D call TRBD1 (7 bases). CDR3 size: 14 residues. The germline V gene encodes CDR1 SGDLS and CDR2 YYNGEE. Trimming removed 7 bases from V and 6 bases from J, with 16 bases in between. The CDR3 DNA is TGTGCCAGCCGCGGGACAGCGGAGGCCGGGGAGCTGTTTTTT. Amino acids: CASRGTAEAGELFF.

The chain has TRBV19 and TRBJ2-6; no firm D call. The V gene lost 3 bases and the J gene lost 0 bases, with 6 bases spanning the gap. CDR1 and CDR2 from the germline V gene are LNHDA and SQIVND (reference sequence). The CDR3 has 15 amino acids. The CDR3 loop reads CASSIVSSGANVLTF. For the CDR3, the DNA is TGTGCCAGTAGTATTGTGAGCTCTGGGGCCAACGTCCTGACTTTC.

In its sample, this clone was seen a few times. The gene calls are TRBV5-3 and TRBJ1-2; 7 nucleotides line up with TRBD1. TRBV5-3 is recorded as an ORF, its role being uncertain. Germline trimming cut 2 bases from V and 2 bases from J; bases unmatched to any gene: 9. The CDR3 extends over 16 amino acids. The chain's CDR3 is CARSFQPDRANYGYTF. DNA for the CDR3: TGTGCCAGAAGCTTCCAGCCCGACAGGGCGAACTATGGCTACACCTTC.

In this sample, this clone is medium-sized. The V and J genes are TRBV7-9 and TRBJ2-5, with a possible D match to TRBD1 (5 bases). V gave up 1 base and J gave up 7 bases, with 7 bases separating them. The CDR3 consists of 12 residues. Germline loops: CDR1 SEHNR, CDR2 FQNEAQ (reference sequence). CDR3 DNA: TGTGCCAGCAGCTTAGGTCAGGGGACCCAGTACTTC. Translated: CASSLGQGTQYF.

The chain combines TRBV28 with TRBJ1-5; D remains ambiguous. Trimming pared 3 bases from V and 8 bases from J, leaving 23 bases between. The germline V gene has CDR1 MDHEN and CDR2 SYDVKM. The CDR3 is 17 amino acids. In nucleotides, the CDR3 is TGTGCCAGCAGTTTTTCGGGTTCGTCCGAGGCACTTGAGCCCCAGCATTTT. This sequence encodes CASSFSGSSEALEPQHF.